This TCR beta chain was observed in a study of shared clonotypes between healthy human individuals. Broader study findings: Across a few donors, naive CD4 shared 5% to 5.5%, naive CD8 less than 4%, memory CD4 less than 2.5%, memory CD8 0.35% to 0.5%. Large depth notwithstanding, sorted-subset sequencing proved incomplete by rarefaction.

CDR1 SGHKS and CDR2 YYEKEE come from the germline V gene (reference sequence). Germline trimming cut 2 bases from V and 6 bases from J; bases unmatched to any gene: 6. The CDR3 consists of 14 residues. Method: immunoSEQ multiplex PCR; TCRdb's copy keeps in-frame clones and lacks some. The repertoire has 900,000 to 1,200,000 clones, approximately 80% of them found once; the top ten carry 0.6% to 0.7%. Note on this clone: Antigen: not known.

The rearrangement links TRBV5-5 to TRBJ2-3; TRBD2 matches 7 bases. This receptor was obtained from a young man in good health. Some clones in this sample may be carry-over from other donors' samples. The sample taken for sequencing was memory CD4+ T cells from PBMCs. Stated subset: CD45RA-negative fraction. The CDR3 region is CASSFRLAADTQYF. The CDR3 region has the DNA TGTGCCAGCAGCTTCCGACTAGCTGCGGATACGCAGTATTTT.